This TCR beta chain came from a study of PD-1 blockade in classical Hodgkin lymphoma. Study-level points and caveats: Exclusion was applied to patients who started nivolumab under 1 year after ASCT. There was a significant rise in CD4+ TCR diversity by C4D1, with no such rise for CD8+. Reported findings placed baseline TCR diversity lower in newly diagnosed patients (compared with healthy donors).

The germline CDR1 and CDR2 sequences are MNHNS and SASEGT. V was pared by 1 base and J by 7 bases, with 8 bases between. The CDR3 is 12 amino acids. A remark on this clone: No antigen is known for it.

All the patients suffered relapse after autologous stem cell transplantation, and brentuximab vedotin exposure differed. Patients showed best responses of complete response, partial response or progressive disease. Only in-frame clones appear in the TCRdb table, and some are missing; sequencing was by immunoSEQ multiplex PCR. The sample includes roughly 92,000 clones, approximately 92% of them seen just once. The sequence came from a human donor with classical Hodgkin lymphoma. The V call is TRBV6-1, the J call TRBJ2-7, with D hard to call. The sample consisted of peripheral blood mononuclear cells (PBMCs), taken at baseline. CDR3 region: CASSEGRWEQYF. CDR3 DNA sequence: TGTGCCAGCAGTGAAGGGCGGTGGGAGCAGTACTTC.